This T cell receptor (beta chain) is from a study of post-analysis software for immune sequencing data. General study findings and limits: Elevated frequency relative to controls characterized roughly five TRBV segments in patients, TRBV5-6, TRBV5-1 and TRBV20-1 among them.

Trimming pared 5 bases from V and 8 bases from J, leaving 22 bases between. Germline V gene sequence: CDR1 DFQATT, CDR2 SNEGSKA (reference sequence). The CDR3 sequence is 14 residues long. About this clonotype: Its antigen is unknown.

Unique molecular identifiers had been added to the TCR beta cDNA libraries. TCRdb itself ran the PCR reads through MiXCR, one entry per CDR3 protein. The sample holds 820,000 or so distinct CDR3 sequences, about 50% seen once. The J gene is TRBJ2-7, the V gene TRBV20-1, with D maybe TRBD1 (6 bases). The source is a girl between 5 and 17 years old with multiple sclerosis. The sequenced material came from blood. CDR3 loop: CSAGKPWGLAKQYF. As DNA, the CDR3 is TGCAGTGCTGGGAAACCCTGGGGGCTAGCTAAGCAGTACTTC.